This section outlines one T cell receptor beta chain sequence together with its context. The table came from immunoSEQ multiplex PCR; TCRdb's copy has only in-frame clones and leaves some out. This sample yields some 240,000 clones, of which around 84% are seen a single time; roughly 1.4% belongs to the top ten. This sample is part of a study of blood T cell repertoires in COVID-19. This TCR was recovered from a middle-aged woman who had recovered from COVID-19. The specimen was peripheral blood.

CDR3 nucleotide sequence: TGTGCCAGCAGCTTAGTAGCTAGCGGGGGGGAAGAGACCCAGTACTTC. Protein sequence: CASSLVASGGEETQYF. The chain links TRBV7-2 to TRBJ2-5; 12 bases line up with TRBD2. CDR1 and CDR2 (germline): SGHTA, FQGNSA. The CDR3 sequence is 16 residues long. The J segment lost 3 bases and the V segment lost 1 base, leaving 3 bases of the junction unmatched.